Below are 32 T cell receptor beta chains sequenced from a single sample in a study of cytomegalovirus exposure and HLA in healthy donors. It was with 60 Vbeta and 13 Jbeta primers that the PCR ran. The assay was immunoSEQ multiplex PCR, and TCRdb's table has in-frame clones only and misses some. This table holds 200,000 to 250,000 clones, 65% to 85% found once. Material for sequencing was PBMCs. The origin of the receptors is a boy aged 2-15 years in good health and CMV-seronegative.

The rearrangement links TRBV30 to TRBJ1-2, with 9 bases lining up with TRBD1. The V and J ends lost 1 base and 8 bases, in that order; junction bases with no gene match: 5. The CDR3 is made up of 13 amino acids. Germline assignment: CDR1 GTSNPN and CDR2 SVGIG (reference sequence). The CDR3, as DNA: TGTGCCTGGAGTGGGGACAGGGAGGGGGGCTACACCTTC. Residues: CAWSGDREGGYTF. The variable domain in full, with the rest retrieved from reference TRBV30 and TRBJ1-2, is SQTIHQWPATLVQPVGSPLSLECTVEGTSNPNLYWYRQAAGRGLQLLFYSVGIGQISSEVPQNLSASRPQDRQFILSSKKLLLSDSGFYLCAWSGDREGGYTFGSGTRLTVV.

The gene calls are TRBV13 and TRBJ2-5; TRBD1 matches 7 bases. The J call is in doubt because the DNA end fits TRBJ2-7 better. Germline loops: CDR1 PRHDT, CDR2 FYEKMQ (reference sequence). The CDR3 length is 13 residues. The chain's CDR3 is CASSSGQYYEQYF. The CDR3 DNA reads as TGTGCCAGCAGCTCGGGACAGTACTACGAGCAGTACTTC.

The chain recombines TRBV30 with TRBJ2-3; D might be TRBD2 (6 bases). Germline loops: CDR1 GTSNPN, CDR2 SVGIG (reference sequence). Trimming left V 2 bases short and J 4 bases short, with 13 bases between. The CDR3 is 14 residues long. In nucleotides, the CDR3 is TGTGCCTGGAGTCGCGGGGCGGGCTCAGATACGCAGTATTTT. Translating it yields CAWSRGAGSDTQYF.

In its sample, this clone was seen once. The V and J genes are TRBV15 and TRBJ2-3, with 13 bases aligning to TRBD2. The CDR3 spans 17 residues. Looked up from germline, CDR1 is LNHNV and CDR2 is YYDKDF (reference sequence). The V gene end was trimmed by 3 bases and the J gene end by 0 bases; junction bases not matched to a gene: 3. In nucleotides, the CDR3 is TGTGCCACCAGCAGGACGGGACTAGCGGGGAGCACAGATACGCAGTATTTT. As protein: CATSRTGLAGSTDTQYF.

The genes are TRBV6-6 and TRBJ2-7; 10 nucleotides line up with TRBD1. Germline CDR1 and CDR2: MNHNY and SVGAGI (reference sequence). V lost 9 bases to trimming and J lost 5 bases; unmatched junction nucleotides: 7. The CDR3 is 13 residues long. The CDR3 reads CASLRDRGDEQYF. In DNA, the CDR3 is TGTGCCAGTCTCCGGGACAGGGGTGACGAGCAGTACTTC.

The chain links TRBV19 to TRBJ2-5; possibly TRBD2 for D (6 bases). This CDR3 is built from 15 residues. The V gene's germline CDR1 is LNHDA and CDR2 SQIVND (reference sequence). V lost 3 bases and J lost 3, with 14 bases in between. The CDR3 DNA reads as TGTGCCAGTAGTATGAGGGGCAGGGAGGAAGAGACCCAGTACTTC. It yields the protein CASSMRGREEETQYF.

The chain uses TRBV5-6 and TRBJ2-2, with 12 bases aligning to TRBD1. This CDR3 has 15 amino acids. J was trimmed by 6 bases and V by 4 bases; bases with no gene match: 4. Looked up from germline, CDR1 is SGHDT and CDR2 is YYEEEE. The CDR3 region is CASSGDRGLPGELFF. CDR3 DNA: TGTGCCAGCAGCGGGGACAGGGGGCTTCCCGGGGAGCTGTTTTTT.

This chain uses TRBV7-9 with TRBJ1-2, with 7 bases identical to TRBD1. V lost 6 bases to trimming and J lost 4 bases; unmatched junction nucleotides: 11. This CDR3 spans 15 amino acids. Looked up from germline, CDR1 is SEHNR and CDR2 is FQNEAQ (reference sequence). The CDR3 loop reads CASSLDRDGGYGYTF. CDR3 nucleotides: TGTGCCAGCAGTCTTGACAGGGATGGGGGCTATGGCTACACCTTC.

The CDR3 protein is CASSLGAETQYF. In DNA form, the CDR3 reads TGTGCCAGCAGCTTAGGGGCGGAGACCCAGTACTTC. V and J are TRBV7-6 and TRBJ2-5, with D unresolved. This CDR3 contains 12 residues. The germline V gene encodes CDR1 SGHVS and CDR2 FNYEAQ. The germline V and J ends were trimmed by 1 base and 5 bases, with 5 bases remaining between them.

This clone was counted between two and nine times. The CDR3 region has the DNA TGCGCCAGCAGCTTGTTTGCAGGGGAGGGATACGAGCAGTACTTC. Its translation is CASSLFAGEGYEQYF. The rearrangement uses TRBV5-1 and TRBJ2-7; D might be TRBD2 (7 bases). V was pared by 1 base and J by 4 bases, with 15 bases between. Germline-derived CDR1 and CDR2 are SGHRS and YFSETQ. The CDR3 consists of 15 residues.

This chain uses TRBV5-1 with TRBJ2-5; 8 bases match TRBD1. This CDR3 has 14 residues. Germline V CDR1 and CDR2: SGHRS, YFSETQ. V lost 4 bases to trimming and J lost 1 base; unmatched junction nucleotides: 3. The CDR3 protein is CASSVGQAQETQYF. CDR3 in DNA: TGCGCCAGCAGCGTGGGACAGGCCCAAGAGACCCAGTACTTC.

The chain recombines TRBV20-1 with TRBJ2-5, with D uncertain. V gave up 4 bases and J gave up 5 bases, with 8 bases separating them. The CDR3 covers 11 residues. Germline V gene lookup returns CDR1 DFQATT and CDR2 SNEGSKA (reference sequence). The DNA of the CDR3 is TGCAGTGCTAACTCCGGGGAGACCCAGTACTTC. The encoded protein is CSANSGETQYF.

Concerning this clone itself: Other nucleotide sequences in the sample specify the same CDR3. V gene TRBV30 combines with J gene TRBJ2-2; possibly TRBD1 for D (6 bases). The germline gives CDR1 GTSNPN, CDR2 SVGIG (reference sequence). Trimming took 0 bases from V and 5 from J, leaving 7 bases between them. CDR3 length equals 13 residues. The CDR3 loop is CAWSVGGTGELFF. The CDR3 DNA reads TGTGCCTGGAGTGTAGGGGGAACCGGGGAGCTGTTTTTT.

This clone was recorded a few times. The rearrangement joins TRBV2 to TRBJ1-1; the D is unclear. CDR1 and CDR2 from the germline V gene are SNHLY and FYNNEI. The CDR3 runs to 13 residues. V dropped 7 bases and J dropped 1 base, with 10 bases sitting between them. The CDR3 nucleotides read TGTGCCAGCAAAATTTCGGGGAACACTGAAGCTTTCTTT. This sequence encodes CASKISGNTEAFF.

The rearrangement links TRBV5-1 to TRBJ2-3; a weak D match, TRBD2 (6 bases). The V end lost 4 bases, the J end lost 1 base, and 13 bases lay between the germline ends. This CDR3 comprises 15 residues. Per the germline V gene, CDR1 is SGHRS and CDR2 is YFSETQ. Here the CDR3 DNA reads TGCGCCAGCAGCAATTTACTAGCTGGCACAGATACGCAGTATTTT. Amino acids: CASSNLLAGTDTQYF.

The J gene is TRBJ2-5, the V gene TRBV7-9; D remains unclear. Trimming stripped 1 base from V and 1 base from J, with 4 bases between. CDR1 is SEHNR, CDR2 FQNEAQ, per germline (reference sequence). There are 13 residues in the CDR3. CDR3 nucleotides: TGTGCCAGCAGCTTAGGGAGCCAAGAGACCCAGTACTTC. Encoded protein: CASSLGSQETQYF. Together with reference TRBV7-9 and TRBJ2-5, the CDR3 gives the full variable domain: DTGVSQNPRHKITKRGQNVTFRCDPISEHNRLYWYRQTLGQGPEFLTYFQNEAQLEKSRLLSDRFSAERPKGSFSTLEIQRTEQGDSAMYLCASSLGSQETQYFGPGTRLLVL.

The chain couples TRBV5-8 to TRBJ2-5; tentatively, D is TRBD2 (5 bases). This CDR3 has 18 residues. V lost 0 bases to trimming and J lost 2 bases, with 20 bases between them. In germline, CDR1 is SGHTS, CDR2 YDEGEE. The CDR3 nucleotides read TGTGCCAGCAGCTTGGAGGCAGCGGTCCAACCAGTACAAGAGACCCAGTACTTC. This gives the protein CASSLEAAVQPVQETQYF.

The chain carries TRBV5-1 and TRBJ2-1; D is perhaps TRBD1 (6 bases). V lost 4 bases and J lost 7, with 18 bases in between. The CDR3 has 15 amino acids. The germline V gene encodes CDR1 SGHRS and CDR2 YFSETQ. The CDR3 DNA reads TGCGCCAGCAGCCCCCAGGACAGTGGCGTGAATGAGCAGTTCTTC. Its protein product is CASSPQDSGVNEQFF.

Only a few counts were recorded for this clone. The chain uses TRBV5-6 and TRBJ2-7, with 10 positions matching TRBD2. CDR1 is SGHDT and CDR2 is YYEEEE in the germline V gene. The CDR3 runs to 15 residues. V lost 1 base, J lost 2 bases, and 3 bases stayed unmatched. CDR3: CASSLRLAGAYEQYF. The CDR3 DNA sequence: TGTGCCAGCAGCTTGAGGCTAGCGGGGGCCTACGAGCAGTACTTC.

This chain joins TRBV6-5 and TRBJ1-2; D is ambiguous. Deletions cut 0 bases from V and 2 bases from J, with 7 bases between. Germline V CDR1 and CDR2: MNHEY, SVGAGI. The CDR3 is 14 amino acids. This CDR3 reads CASSYSSGNYGYTF. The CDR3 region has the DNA TGTGCCAGCAGTTACTCGAGCGGGAACTATGGCTACACCTTC.

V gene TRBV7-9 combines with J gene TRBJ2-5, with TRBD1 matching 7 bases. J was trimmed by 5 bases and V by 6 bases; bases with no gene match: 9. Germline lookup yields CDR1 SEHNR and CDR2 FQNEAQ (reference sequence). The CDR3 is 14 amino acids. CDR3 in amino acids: CASSSQPRGETQYF. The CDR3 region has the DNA TGTGCCAGCAGTTCTCAACCCAGGGGGGAGACCCAGTACTTC.

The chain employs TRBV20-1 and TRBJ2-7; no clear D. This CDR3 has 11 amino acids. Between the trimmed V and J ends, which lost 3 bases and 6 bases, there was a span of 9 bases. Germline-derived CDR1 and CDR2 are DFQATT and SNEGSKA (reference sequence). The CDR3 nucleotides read TGCAGTGCTAGCCCGGGTACCGAGCAGTACTTC. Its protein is CSASPGTEQYF.

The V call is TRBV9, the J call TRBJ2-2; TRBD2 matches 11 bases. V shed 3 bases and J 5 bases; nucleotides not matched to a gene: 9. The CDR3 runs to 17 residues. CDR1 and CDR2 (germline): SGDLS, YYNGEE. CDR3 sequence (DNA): TGTGCCAGCAGCGGCCGGCTAGCGGGGGGACGGACCGGGGAGCTGTTTTTT. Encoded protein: CASSGRLAGGRTGELFF.

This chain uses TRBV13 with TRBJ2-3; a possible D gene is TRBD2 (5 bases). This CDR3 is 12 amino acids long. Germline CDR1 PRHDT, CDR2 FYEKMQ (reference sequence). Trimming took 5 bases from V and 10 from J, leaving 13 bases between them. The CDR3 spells CASSPTSSPQYF. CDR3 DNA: TGTGCCAGCAGCCCTACTAGTAGCCCGCAGTATTTT.

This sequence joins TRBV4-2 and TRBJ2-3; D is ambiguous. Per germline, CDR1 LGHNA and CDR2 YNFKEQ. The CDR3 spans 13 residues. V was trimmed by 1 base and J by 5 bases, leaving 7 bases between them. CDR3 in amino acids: CASSQVQRDTQYF. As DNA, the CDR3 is TGTGCCAGCAGCCAAGTACAACGAGATACGCAGTATTTT.

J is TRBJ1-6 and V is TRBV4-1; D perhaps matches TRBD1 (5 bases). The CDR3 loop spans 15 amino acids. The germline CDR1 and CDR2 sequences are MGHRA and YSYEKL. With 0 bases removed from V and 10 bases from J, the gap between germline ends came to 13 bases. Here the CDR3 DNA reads TGCGCCAGCAGCCAAGATCGTGGAGGGGAATCACCCCTCCACTTT. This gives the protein CASSQDRGGESPLHF.

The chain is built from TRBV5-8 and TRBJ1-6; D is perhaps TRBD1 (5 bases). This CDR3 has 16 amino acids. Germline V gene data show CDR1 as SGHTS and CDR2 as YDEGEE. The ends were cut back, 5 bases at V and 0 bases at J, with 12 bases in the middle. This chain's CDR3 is CASSQGFSSYNSPLHF. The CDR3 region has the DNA TGTGCCAGCAGTCAGGGTTTCAGCTCCTATAATTCACCCCTCCACTTT.

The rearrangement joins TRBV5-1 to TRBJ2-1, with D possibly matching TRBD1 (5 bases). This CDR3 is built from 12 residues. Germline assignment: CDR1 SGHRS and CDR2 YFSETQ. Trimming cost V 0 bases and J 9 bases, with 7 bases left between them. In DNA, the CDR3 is TGCGCCAGCAGCTTGGGGGGCCTTGAGCAGTTCTTC. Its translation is CASSLGGLEQFF.

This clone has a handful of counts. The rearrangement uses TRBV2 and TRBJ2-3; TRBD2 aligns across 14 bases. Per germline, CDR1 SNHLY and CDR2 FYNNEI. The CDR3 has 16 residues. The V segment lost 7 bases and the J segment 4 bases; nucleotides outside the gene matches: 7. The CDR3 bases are TGTGCCAGCACCCTCCGACTAGCGGGAGGGGCAGATACGCAGTATTTT. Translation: CASTLRLAGGADTQYF.

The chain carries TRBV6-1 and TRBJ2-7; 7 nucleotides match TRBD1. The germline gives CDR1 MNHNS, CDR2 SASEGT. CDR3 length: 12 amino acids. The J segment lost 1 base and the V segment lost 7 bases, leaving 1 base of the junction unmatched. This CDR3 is CASKDRSYEQYF. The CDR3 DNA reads TGTGCCAGCAAGGACAGGTCCTACGAGCAGTACTTC.

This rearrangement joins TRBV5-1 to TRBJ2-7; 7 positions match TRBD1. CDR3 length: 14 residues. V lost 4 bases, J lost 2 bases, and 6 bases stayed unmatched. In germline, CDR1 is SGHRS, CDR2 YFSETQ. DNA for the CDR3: TGCGCCAGCAGCGCCCGGGACAGAGCCTACGAGCAGTACTTC. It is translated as CASSARDRAYEQYF.

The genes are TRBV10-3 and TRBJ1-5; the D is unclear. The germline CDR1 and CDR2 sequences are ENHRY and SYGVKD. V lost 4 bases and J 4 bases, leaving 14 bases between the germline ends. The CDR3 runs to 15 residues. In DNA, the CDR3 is TGTGCCATCAGTGCTGAGGACGCGGGGAATCAGCCCCAGCATTTT. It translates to CAISAEDAGNQPQHF.